This entry concerns a single TCR beta chain. What it binds is unknown. This sample was taken from a study of T-cell reconstitution after alpha-beta-depleted transplantation in children. TCRbeta library preparation incorporated unique molecular identifiers. TCRdb redid the calling of the PCR reads with MiXCR, one entry per CDR3 protein. The sample contains around 600,000 distinct CDR3 sequences, about 23% of which appear only once. Study observations and caveats: About two months after transplant, alpha-beta T cells reportedly came from several hundred expanded graft clones.

V shed 1 base and J 0 bases; nucleotides not matched to a gene: 3. The CDR3 length is 16 residues. Germline CDR1 is SGDLS and CDR2 is YYNGEE. The input for sequencing was PBMCs, mostly from graft donor cells, taken 360 days after TCRalphabeta/CD19-depleted stem cell transplant. The rearrangement uses TRBV9 and TRBJ2-2; 7 bases are shared with TRBD1. The origin of this receptor is a boy in the first two years of life who had a stem cell transplant for acute myeloid leukemia, so the T cells may come from the graft donor. CDR3 sequence reads: CASSVTTGTNTGELFF. The CDR3 coding sequence is TGTGCCAGCAGCGTAACGACAGGGACGAACACCGGGGAGCTGTTTTTT.